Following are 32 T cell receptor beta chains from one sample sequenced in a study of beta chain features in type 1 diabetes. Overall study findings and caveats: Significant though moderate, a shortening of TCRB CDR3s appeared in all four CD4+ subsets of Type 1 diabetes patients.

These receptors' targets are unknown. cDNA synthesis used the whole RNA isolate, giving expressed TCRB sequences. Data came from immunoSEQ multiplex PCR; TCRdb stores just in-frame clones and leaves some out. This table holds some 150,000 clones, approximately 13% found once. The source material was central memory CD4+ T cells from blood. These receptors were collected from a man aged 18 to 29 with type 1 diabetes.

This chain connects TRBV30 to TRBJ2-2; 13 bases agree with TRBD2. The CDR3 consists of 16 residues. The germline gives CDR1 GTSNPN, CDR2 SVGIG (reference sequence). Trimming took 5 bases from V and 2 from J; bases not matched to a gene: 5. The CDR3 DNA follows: TGTGCCTGGGTGGGACTAGCGGGGCTTAACACCGGGGAGCTGTTTTTT. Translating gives CAWVGLAGLNTGELFF.

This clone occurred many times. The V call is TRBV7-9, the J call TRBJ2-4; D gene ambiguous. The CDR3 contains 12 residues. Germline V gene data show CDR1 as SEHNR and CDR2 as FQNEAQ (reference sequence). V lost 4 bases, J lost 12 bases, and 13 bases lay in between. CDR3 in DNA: TGTGCCAGCAGCTCTTCCTCGGGCACTCAGTACTTC. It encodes CASSSSSGTQYF.

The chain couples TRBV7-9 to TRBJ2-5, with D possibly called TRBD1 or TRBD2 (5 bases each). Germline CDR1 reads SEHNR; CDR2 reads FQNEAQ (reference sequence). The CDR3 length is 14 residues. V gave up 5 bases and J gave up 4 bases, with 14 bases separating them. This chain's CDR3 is CASSEQGAGETQYF. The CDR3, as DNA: TGTGCCAGCAGCGAACAAGGGGCGGGAGAGACCCAGTACTTC.

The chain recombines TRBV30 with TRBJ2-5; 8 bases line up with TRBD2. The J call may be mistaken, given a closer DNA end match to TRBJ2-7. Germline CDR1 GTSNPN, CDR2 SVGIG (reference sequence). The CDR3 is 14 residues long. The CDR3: CAWSALGGGSEQYF. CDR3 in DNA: TGTGCCTGGAGTGCATTGGGCGGGGGGTCCGAGCAGTACTTC.

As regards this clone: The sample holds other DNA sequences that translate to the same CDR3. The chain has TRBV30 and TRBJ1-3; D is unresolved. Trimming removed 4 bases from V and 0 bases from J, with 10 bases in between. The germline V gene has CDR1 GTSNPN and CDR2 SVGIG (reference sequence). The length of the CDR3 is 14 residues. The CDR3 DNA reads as TGTGCCTGGAATGGCAGGAACTCTGGAAACACCATATATTTT. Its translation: CAWNGRNSGNTIYF. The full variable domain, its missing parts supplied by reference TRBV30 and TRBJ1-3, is SQTIHQWPATLVQPVGSPLSLECTVEGTSNPNLYWYRQAAGRGLQLLFYSVGIGQISSEVPQNLSASRPQDRQFILSSKKLLLSDSGFYLCAWNGRNSGNTIYFGEGSWLTVV.

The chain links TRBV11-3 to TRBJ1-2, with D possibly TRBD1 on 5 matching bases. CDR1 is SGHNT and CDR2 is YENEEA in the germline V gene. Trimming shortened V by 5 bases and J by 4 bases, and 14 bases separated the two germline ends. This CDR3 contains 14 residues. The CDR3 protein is CASSPRGEAYGYTF. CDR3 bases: TGTGCCAGCAGCCCACGGGGGGAAGCCTATGGCTACACCTTC.

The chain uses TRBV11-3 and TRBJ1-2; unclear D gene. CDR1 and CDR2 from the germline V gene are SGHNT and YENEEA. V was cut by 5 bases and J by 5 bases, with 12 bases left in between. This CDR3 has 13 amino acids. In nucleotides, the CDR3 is TGTGCCAGCAGCACGATTAGTCAGTATGGCTACACCTTC. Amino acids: CASSTISQYGYTF.

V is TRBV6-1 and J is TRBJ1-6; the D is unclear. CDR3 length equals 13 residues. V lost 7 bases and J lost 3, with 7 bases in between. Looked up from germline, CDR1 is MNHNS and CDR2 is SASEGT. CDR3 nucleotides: TGTGCCAGCACCAGCTTCTATAATTCACCCCTCCACTTT. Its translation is CASTSFYNSPLHF.

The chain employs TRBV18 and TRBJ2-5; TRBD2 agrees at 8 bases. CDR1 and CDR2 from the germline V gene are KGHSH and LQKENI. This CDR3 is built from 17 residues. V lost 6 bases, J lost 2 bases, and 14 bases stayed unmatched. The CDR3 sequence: CASSILGGGKLQETQYF. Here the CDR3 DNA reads TGTGCCAGCTCCATATTAGGCGGGGGGAAACTTCAAGAGACCCAGTACTTC.

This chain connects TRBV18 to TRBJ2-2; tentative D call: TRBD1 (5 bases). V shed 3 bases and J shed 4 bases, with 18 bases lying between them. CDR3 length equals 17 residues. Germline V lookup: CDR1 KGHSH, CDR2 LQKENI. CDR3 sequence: CASSPVDRKKITGELFF. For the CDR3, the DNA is TGTGCCAGCTCACCGGTTGACAGAAAGAAGATCACCGGGGAGCTGTTTTTT.

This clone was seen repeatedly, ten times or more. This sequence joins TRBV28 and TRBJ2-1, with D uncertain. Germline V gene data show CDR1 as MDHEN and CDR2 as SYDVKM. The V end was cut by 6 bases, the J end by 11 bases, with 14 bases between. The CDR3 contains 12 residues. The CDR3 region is CASRGGPMKQFF. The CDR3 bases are TGTGCCAGCAGAGGTGGACCAATGAAGCAGTTCTTC.

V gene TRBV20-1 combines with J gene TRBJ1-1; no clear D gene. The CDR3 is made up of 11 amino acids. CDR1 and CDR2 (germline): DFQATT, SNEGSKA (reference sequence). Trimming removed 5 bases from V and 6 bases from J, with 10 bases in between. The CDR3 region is CSAPGPAEAFF. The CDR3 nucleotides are TGCAGTGCTCCAGGACCGGCTGAAGCTTTCTTT.

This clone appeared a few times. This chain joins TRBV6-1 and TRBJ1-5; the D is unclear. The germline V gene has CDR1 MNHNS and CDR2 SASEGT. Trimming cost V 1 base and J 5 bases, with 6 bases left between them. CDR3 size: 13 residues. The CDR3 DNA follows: TGTGCCAGCAGTGAAGGATCGGATCAGCCCCAGCATTTT. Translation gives CASSEGSDQPQHF.

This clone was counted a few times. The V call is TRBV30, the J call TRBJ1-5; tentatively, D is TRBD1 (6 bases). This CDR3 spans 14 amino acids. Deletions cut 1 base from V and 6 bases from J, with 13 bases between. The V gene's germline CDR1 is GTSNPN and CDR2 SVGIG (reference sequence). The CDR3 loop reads CAWSEQGRGQPQHF. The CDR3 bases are TGTGCCTGGAGTGAACAGGGCAGGGGTCAGCCCCAGCATTTT.

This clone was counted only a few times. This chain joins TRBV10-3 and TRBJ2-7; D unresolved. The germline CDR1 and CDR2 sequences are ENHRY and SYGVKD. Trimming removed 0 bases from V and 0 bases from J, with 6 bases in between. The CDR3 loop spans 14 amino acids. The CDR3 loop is CAISESSYSYEQYF. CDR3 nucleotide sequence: TGTGCCATCAGTGAGTCAAGTTACTCCTACGAGCAGTACTTC.

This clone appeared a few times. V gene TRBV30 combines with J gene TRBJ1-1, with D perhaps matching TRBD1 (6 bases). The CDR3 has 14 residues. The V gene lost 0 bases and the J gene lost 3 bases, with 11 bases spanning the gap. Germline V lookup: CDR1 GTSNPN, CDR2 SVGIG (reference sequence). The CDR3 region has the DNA TGTGCCTGGAGTGTAGGGGGGGCCTACACTGAAGCTTTCTTT. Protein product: CAWSVGGAYTEAFF.

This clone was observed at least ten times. The CDR3 nucleotides read TGTGCCAGCAGCTCCGGTTCGAGGGAGCTGTTTTTT. Its translation is CASSSGSRELFF. The gene calls are TRBV7-9 and TRBJ2-2; no clear D gene. Trimming cost V 4 bases and J 9 bases, with 9 bases left between them. The CDR3 runs to 12 residues. Germline values: CDR1 SEHNR, CDR2 FQNEAQ (reference sequence).

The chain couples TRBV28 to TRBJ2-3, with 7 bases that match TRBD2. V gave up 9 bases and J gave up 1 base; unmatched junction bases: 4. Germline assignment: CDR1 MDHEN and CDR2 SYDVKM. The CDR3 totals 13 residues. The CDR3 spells CARSRGGTDTQYF. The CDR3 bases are TGTGCCAGGTCCCGGGGGGGCACAGATACGCAGTATTTT.

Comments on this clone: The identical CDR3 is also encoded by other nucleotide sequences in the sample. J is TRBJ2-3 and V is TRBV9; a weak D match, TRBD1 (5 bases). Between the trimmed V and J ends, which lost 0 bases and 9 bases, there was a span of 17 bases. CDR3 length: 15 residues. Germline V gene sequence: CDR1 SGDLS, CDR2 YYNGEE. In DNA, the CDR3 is TGTGCCAGCAGCGTAGCAGGGCGTGGGGCAGTGACGCAGTATTTT. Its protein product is CASSVAGRGAVTQYF.

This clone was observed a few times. The CDR3 loop reads CASSVQGAMEKLFF. The CDR3 DNA follows: TGTGCCAGTAGTGTACAGGGGGCTATGGAAAAACTGTTTTTT. The chain joins TRBV19 to TRBJ1-4, with 9 bases fitting TRBD1. Germline trimming cut 5 bases from V and 8 bases from J; bases unmatched to any gene: 6. Germline-derived CDR1 and CDR2 are LNHDA and SQIVND (reference sequence). The length of the CDR3 is 14 residues.

The CDR3 sequence: CAWSVLGQISGNTIYF. The CDR3 nucleotides read TGTGCCTGGAGTGTACTGGGGCAGATCTCTGGAAACACCATATATTTT. The chain carries TRBV30 and TRBJ1-3, with D possibly matching TRBD1 (5 bases). The CDR3 has 16 residues. V lost 0 bases to trimming and J lost 0 bases, with 12 bases between them. The germline V gene has CDR1 GTSNPN and CDR2 SVGIG (reference sequence).

The CDR3 nucleotides read TGTGCCAGCAGCTTAGACAGGGGCCGCACAGATACGCAGTATTTT. Translated, it gives CASSLDRGRTDTQYF. The chain combines TRBV7-2 with TRBJ2-3, with TRBD1 matching over 7 bases. The ends lost 1 base at V and 1 base at J; junction bases unmatched: 2. This CDR3 region has 15 residues. CDR1 is SGHTA, CDR2 FQGNSA, per germline.

The CDR3: CASSLGSPSGGAGTQYF. In DNA form, the CDR3 reads TGTGCCAGCAGCTTAGGCTCGCCTAGCGGGGGGGCCGGTACGCAGTATTTT. The chain uses TRBV13 and TRBJ2-3; 12 positions agree with TRBD2. This CDR3 comprises 17 residues. Trimming at V came to 0 bases and at J to 8 bases, leaving 9 bases not matched to a gene. Per germline, CDR1 PRHDT and CDR2 FYEKMQ (reference sequence). The variable domain in full, with the rest retrieved from reference TRBV13 and TRBJ2-3, is AAGVIQSPRHLIKEKRETATLKCYPIPRHDTVYWYQQGPGQDPQFLISFYEKMQSDKGSIPDRFSAQQFSDYHSELNMSSLELGDSALYFCASSLGSPSGGAGTQYFGPGTRLTVL.

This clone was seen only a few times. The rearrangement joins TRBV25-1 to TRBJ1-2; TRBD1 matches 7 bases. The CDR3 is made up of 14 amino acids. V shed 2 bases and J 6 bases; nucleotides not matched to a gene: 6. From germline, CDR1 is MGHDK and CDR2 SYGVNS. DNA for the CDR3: TGTGCCAGCAGTGAAACAGGGGCCTCGGATGGCTACACCTTC. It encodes CASSETGASDGYTF.

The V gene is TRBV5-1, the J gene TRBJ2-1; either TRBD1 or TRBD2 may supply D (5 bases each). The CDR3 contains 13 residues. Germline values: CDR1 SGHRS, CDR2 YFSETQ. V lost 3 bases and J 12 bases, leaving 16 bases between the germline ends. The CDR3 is CASSWDGVRRQFF. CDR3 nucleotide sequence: TGCGCCAGCAGCTGGGACGGAGTCCGGAGGCAGTTCTTC.

As DNA, the CDR3 is TGCGCCAGCAGCCAAGCCTCCGGGACAGGGGACTCACCCCTCCACTTT. Amino acids: CASSQASGTGDSPLHF. The chain links TRBV4-1 to TRBJ1-6; 10 bases are shared with TRBD1. CDR3 length equals 16 residues. V trimming: 1 base; J trimming: 10 bases; junction bases outside the gene matches: 7. Per the germline V gene, CDR1 is MGHRA and CDR2 is YSYEKL.

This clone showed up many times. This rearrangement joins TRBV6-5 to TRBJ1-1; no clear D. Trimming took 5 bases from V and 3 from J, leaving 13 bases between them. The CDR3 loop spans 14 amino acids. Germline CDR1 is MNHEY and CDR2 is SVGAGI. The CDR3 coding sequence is TGTGCCAGCAGTCGACCCTACAGTGACACTGAAGCTTTCTTT. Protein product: CASSRPYSDTEAFF.

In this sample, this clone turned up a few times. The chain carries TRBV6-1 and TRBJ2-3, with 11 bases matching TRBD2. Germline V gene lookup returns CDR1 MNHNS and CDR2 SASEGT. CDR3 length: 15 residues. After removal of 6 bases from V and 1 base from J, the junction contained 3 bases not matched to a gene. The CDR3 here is CASRGTSGRTDTQYF. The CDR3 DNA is TGTGCCAGCAGGGGGACTAGCGGACGCACAGATACGCAGTATTTT.

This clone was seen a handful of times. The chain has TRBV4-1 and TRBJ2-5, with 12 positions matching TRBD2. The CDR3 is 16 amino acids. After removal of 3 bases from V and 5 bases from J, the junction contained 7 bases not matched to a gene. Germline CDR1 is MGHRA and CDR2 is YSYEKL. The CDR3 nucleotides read TGCGCCAGCAGCCAGGTTCTAGCGGGGGGGCCGGAGACCCAGTACTTC. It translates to CASSQVLAGGPETQYF.

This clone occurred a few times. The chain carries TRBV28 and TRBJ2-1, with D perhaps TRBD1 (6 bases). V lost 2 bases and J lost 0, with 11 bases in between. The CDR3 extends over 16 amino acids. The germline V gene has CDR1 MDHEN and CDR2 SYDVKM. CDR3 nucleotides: TGTGCCAGCAGTTTAGCAGGGGCGAGCTCCTACAATGAGCAGTTCTTC. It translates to CASSLAGASSYNEQFF.

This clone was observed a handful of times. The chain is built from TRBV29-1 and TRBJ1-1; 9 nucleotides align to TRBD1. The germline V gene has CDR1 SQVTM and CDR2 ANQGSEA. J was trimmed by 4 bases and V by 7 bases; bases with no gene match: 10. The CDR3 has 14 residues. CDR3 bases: TGCAGCGCCGCCGCCGTGACAGGGGGCACTGAAGCTTTCTTT. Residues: CSAAAVTGGTEAFF.

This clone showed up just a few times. The CDR3 DNA is TGTGCCAGCAGTGTAGGGGCCGATACGCAGTATTTT. Protein sequence: CASSVGADTQYF. The V gene is TRBV2, the J gene TRBJ2-3, with D possibly TRBD1 on 5 matching bases. Germline V gene data show CDR1 as SNHLY and CDR2 as FYNNEI. Trimming pared 4 bases from V and 6 bases from J, leaving 8 bases between. This CDR3 has 12 amino acids.